This T cell receptor beta chain was recorded in a study of early T cells in non-severe SARS-CoV-2 infection. Study as a whole: Sequencing of unsorted whole blood was done on bulk RNA, leaving chains unpaired.

The CDR3 is 15 amino acids. Germline V CDR1 and CDR2: DFQATT, SNEGSKA (reference sequence). V lost 2 bases and J 10 bases, leaving 18 bases between the germline ends. Study-wide findings and caveats: Database matching using VDJdb favored anti-spike CD8 responses, with private and CD4 specificities left missing.

Tagging with unique molecular identifiers was applied to individual cDNA molecules. TCRdb analysed the 5' RACE reads with MiXCR anew, one entry per CDR3 protein. Of about 60,000 distinct CDR3 sequences listed, around 12% are singletons. Only a few counts were recorded for this clonotype. What it recognizes is unknown. The sequencing input was whole blood. The TCR comes from an adult who was a healthcare worker with PCR-confirmed SARS-CoV-2 infection or an uninfected control (not recorded which). This rearrangement joins TRBV20-1 to TRBJ1-6; possible D gene TRBD1, 5 bases. In DNA, the CDR3 is TGCAGTGCTAGAAATTTGGCAGGGCTTATGTCACCCCTCCACTTT. Amino acid sequence: CSARNLAGLMSPLHF.